Below, 31 T cell receptor beta chains from the same sample are listed, as sequenced in a study of early T cells in non-severe SARS-CoV-2 infection. TCRdb re-analysed the 5' RACE reads in MiXCR, keeping a single row per CDR3 protein. This sample has approximately 88,000 distinct CDR3 sequences, with about 13% found just once. Material: whole blood. All receptors come from an adult who was a healthcare worker with PCR-confirmed SARS-CoV-2 infection or an uninfected control (not recorded which).

This clonotype was seen only a few times. The V call is TRBV5-6, the J call TRBJ1-6, with D possibly matching TRBD1 (6 bases). CDR1 SGHDT and CDR2 YYEEEE come from the germline V gene. There are 13 residues in the CDR3. V lost 4 bases to trimming and J lost 14 bases, with 16 bases between them. CDR3 loop: CASSRTQGRALHF. CDR3 DNA sequence: TGTGCCAGCAGCAGAACTCAGGGGAGGGCCCTCCACTTT.

This clonotype was detected ten times or more. The chain employs TRBV20-1 and TRBJ1-2; TRBD1 matches at 7 bases. The CDR3 spans 14 residues. Per the germline V gene, CDR1 is DFQATT and CDR2 is SNEGSKA (reference sequence). The trim removed 0 bases at V and 4 bases at J, leaving 5 bases unmatched. The CDR3 DNA sequence: TGCAGTGCTAGAGATATGAGACAGGGCTATGGCTACACCTTC. It encodes CSARDMRQGYGYTF.

This clonotype was counted a few times. The chain is built from TRBV28 and TRBJ2-5, with D unclear. The CDR3 has 14 residues. Germline assignment: CDR1 MDHEN and CDR2 SYDVKM. Trimming took off 5 bases at V and 0 bases at J, with 10 bases between the two ends. The CDR3 DNA reads as TGTGCCAGCAGTACAGAAACACACCAAGAGACCCAGTACTTC. Amino acid sequence: CASSTETHQETQYF. The full variable domain, completed using reference TRBV28 and TRBJ2-5, is DVKVTQSSRYLVKRTGEKVFLECVQDMDHENMFWYRQDPGLGLRLIYFSYDVKMKEKGDIPEGYSVSREKKERFSLILESASTNQTSMYLCASSTETHQETQYFGPGTRLLVL.

This clonotype was recorded at least ten times. The CDR3 protein is CASSLQAGLSTDTQYF. The CDR3 DNA reads TGTGCCAGCAGCTTGCAGGCGGGGTTAAGCACAGATACGCAGTATTTT. The genes are TRBV5-5 and TRBJ2-3, with D tentatively TRBD2 (6 bases). V shed 1 base and J shed 0 bases, with 12 bases lying between them. Germline V gene sequence: CDR1 SGHKS, CDR2 YYEKEE (reference sequence). The CDR3 runs 16 residues. The full variable domain, with the rest looked up from reference TRBV5-5 and TRBJ2-3, is DAGVTQSPTHLIKTRGQQVTLRCSPISGHKSVSWYQQVLGQGPQFIFQYYEKEERGRGNFPDRFSARQFPNYSSELNVNALLLGDSALYLCASSLQAGLSTDTQYFGPGTRLTVL.

The CDR3 reads CASSPRTASTDTQYF. CDR3 nucleotide sequence: TGTGCCAGCAGCCCGCGGACAGCTAGCACAGATACGCAGTATTTT. The rearrangement uses TRBV7-8 and TRBJ2-3; D may be TRBD1 (6 bases). The CDR3 has 15 amino acids. Germline CDR1 is SGHVS and CDR2 is FQNEAQ. Between the trimmed V and J ends, which lost 5 bases and 0 bases, there was a span of 12 bases.

Only a few counts were recorded for this clonotype. The rearrangement links TRBV2 to TRBJ2-7; D is unclear. Trimming stripped 3 bases from V and 3 bases from J, with 6 bases between. The CDR3 has 12 residues. Germline CDR1 and CDR2: SNHLY and FYNNEI. The chain's CDR3 is CASSEEVYEQYF. The CDR3 bases are TGTGCCAGCAGTGAGGAAGTCTACGAGCAGTACTTC.

This clonotype was counted between two and nine times. This chain connects TRBV10-3 to TRBJ2-2; 7 bases agree with TRBD2. The germline CDR1 and CDR2 sequences are ENHRY and SYGVKD. The CDR3 extends over 14 amino acids. The J segment lost 0 bases and the V segment lost 6 bases, leaving 1 base of the junction unmatched. Written as DNA, the CDR3 is TGTGCCATCAGGGGGGGGACGAACACCGGGGAGCTGTTTTTT. Encoded protein: CAIRGGTNTGELFF.

The CDR3 spells CASSKGNLYETLGETQYF. CDR3 nucleotides: TGTGCCAGCAGCAAAGGGAACCTTTATGAGACCCTAGGAGAGACCCAGTACTTC. The rearrangement links TRBV21-1 to TRBJ2-5. TRBV21-1 is tagged as a pseudogene. The CDR3 consists of 18 residues.

This clonotype was recorded many times. The gene calls are TRBV2 and TRBJ2-2; D might be TRBD1 (7 bases). Between the trimmed V and J ends, which lost 8 bases and 3 bases, there was a span of 16 bases. Germline V gene sequence: CDR1 SNHLY, CDR2 FYNNEI. The CDR3 loop spans 15 amino acids. The CDR3 reads CASGRDRVDTGELFF. CDR3 DNA sequence: TGTGCCAGCGGGCGGGACAGAGTAGACACCGGGGAGCTGTTTTTT.

This clonotype was observed at least ten times. The rearrangement joins TRBV20-1 to TRBJ1-1; weak D call: TRBD1 (6 bases). Germline lookup yields CDR1 DFQATT and CDR2 SNEGSKA (reference sequence). V dropped 1 base and J dropped 1 base, with 16 bases sitting between them. The CDR3 contains 16 residues. CDR3 loop: CSARGWRGSKNTEAFF. As DNA, the CDR3 is TGCAGTGCTAGAGGTTGGAGGGGGTCGAAGAACACTGAAGCTTTCTTT.

This clonotype came up a few times. This rearrangement joins TRBV30 to TRBJ2-7; maybe TRBD1 (6 bases). The CDR3 runs to 14 residues. Germline V gene lookup returns CDR1 GTSNPN and CDR2 SVGIG (reference sequence). Trimming took 2 bases from V and 0 from J, leaving 11 bases between them. This CDR3 is CAWSLQGSSYEQYF. Written as DNA, the CDR3 is TGTGCCTGGAGTTTGCAGGGGAGCTCCTACGAGCAGTACTTC.

This clonotype was counted many times. The J gene is TRBJ2-2, the V gene TRBV6-4; no definite D call. Germline assignment: CDR1 MRHNA and CDR2 SNTAGT. The ends were cut back, 0 bases at V and 3 bases at J, with 11 bases in the middle. The CDR3 is 16 residues long. Here the CDR3 DNA reads TGTGCCAGCAGTGACTCGCACCGCCCTGACACCGGGGAGCTGTTTTTT. This gives the protein CASSDSHRPDTGELFF.

J is TRBJ1-2 and V is TRBV29-1; D gene uncertain. With 2 bases removed from V and 8 bases from J, the gap between germline ends came to 12 bases. The CDR3 covers 12 residues. CDR1 is SQVTM and CDR2 is ANQGSEA in the germline V gene. CDR3 sequence reads: CSVESATGGYTF. The CDR3 bases are TGCAGCGTTGAATCCGCAACGGGAGGCTACACCTTC.

This clonotype showed up many times. The chain recombines TRBV27 with TRBJ1-2; D ambiguous. The CDR3 is made up of 14 amino acids. The germline V gene has CDR1 MNHEY and CDR2 SMNVEV (reference sequence). The V end lost 6 bases, the J end lost 0 bases, and 11 bases lay between the germline ends. The CDR3 region is CASSPRQANYGYTF. The CDR3 DNA is TGTGCCAGCAGCCCGAGACAAGCTAACTATGGCTACACCTTC.

The chain uses TRBV20-1 and TRBJ1-1; 7 positions agree with TRBD1. The length of the CDR3 is 15 residues. After removal of 6 bases from V and 3 bases from J, the junction contained 13 bases not matched to a gene. Germline assignment: CDR1 DFQATT and CDR2 SNEGSKA (reference sequence). CDR3 in amino acids: CSAIDRAQGDTEAFF. The CDR3 coding sequence is TGCAGTGCCATCGACCGAGCGCAGGGGGACACTGAAGCTTTCTTT.

The chain recombines TRBV20-1 with TRBJ1-2; 7 bases agree with TRBD1. The germline gives CDR1 DFQATT, CDR2 SNEGSKA (reference sequence). This CDR3 region has 13 residues. The J segment lost 4 bases and the V segment lost 5 bases, leaving 7 bases of the junction unmatched. The CDR3, as DNA: TGCAGTGCTGGGACAGCAACTTCCTATGGCTACACCTTC. Its protein is CSAGTATSYGYTF.

The chain employs TRBV10-1 and TRBJ2-7; possible D gene TRBD2, 5 bases. Looked up from germline, CDR1 is WNHNN and CDR2 is SYGVQD (reference sequence). Trimming removed 6 bases at V and 1 base at J, with 22 bases between. This CDR3 has 17 residues. This CDR3 is CASREARRHRASYEQYF. In nucleotides, the CDR3 is TGCGCCAGCAGGGAAGCTAGGAGGCACAGAGCTTCCTACGAGCAGTACTTC.

This clonotype was found once. The V and J genes are TRBV18 and TRBJ1-1; D is ambiguous. The CDR3 is 15 residues long. Trimming removed 5 bases from V and 0 bases from J, with 13 bases in between. Germline V gene sequence: CDR1 KGHSH, CDR2 LQKENI. The CDR3 sequence is CASSLGLPMNTEAFF. The CDR3 nucleotides are TGTGCCAGCTCATTAGGACTCCCCATGAACACTGAAGCTTTCTTT.

This clonotype was detected only a few times. The chain uses TRBV5-4 and TRBJ2-5; D is uncertain. Looked up from germline, CDR1 is SGHNT and CDR2 is YYREEE (reference sequence). The CDR3 covers 12 residues. V was pared by 3 bases and J by 4 bases, with 7 bases between. CDR3 amino acids: CASSSILETQYF. The CDR3 DNA is TGTGCCAGCAGCTCGATCTTAGAGACCCAGTACTTC.

A few counts support this clonotype. This sequence joins TRBV6-6 and TRBJ1-5, with no clear D. The V and J ends lost 0 bases and 3 bases respectively, with 6 bases between them. The CDR3 sequence is 14 residues long. CDR1 and CDR2 from the germline V gene are MNHNY and SVGAGI (reference sequence). The DNA for the CDR3 is TGTGCCAGCAGTTACTCAGGGTCCAATCAGCCCCAGCATTTT. Encoded protein: CASSYSGSNQPQHF.

Many counts were recorded for this clonotype. The chain combines TRBV20-1 with TRBJ1-2; weak D call: TRBD1 (5 bases). Germline V gene sequence: CDR1 DFQATT, CDR2 SNEGSKA (reference sequence). CDR3 length: 18 amino acids. V was cut by 5 bases and J by 6 bases, with 31 bases left in between. CDR3 amino acids: CSAPEPPGSWGGGNGYTF. CDR3 bases: TGCAGTGCTCCGGAACCGCCCGGTTCGTGGGGGGGTGGAAATGGCTACACCTTC.

At least ten counts were recorded for this clonotype. CDR3 nucleotides: TGTGCCAGCAGCAGTCGACAGGATTTCACCGGGGAGCTGTTTTTT. Translation: CASSSRQDFTGELFF. The V gene is TRBV11-3, the J gene TRBJ2-2; D is perhaps TRBD1 (6 bases). The CDR3 contains 15 residues. Trimming took 5 bases from V and 4 from J, leaving 14 bases between them. Germline CDR1 SGHNT, CDR2 YENEEA.

This chain connects TRBV7-9 to TRBJ2-5; the D gene is possibly TRBD2 (5 bases). There are 12 residues in the CDR3. The V gene lost 5 bases and the J gene lost 7 bases, with 11 bases spanning the gap. Germline V lookup: CDR1 SEHNR, CDR2 FQNEAQ (reference sequence). The DNA of the CDR3 is TGTGCCAGCAGCCCGAGTGGAGGGACCCAGTACTTC. It codes for CASSPSGGTQYF. Filled out from reference TRBV7-9 and TRBJ2-5, the complete variable domain reads DTGVSQNPRHKITKRGQNVTFRCDPISEHNRLYWYRQTLGQGPEFLTYFQNEAQLEKSRLLSDRFSAERPKGSFSTLEIQRTEQGDSAMYLCASSPSGGTQYFGPGTRLLVL.

This clonotype has at least ten counts. The chain is built from TRBV20-1 and TRBJ1-4; tentatively, D is TRBD1 (5 bases). The germline V and J ends were trimmed by 3 bases and 2 bases, with 10 bases remaining between them. This CDR3 contains 14 residues. Germline loops: CDR1 DFQATT, CDR2 SNEGSKA (reference sequence). In DNA, the CDR3 is TGCAGTGCTAGCCAGCCAGGGACTAATGAAAAACTGTTTTTT. This gives the protein CSASQPGTNEKLFF.

This clonotype was seen ten or more times. The chain carries TRBV15 and TRBJ1-2; the D gene is possibly TRBD1 (5 bases). The V end was cut by 4 bases, the J end by 2 bases, with 17 bases between. From germline, CDR1 is LNHNV and CDR2 YYDKDF (reference sequence). The CDR3 is made up of 16 amino acids. The CDR3 here is CATSTGGQGINYGYTF. CDR3 DNA sequence: TGTGCCACCAGCACGGGCGGTCAGGGTATCAACTATGGCTACACCTTC.

This clonotype was picked up one time. This chain connects TRBV7-6 to TRBJ1-1; 8 nucleotides line up with TRBD1. This CDR3 comprises 15 residues. The germline V gene encodes CDR1 SGHVS and CDR2 FNYEAQ. The V and J ends lost 5 bases and 0 bases, in that order; junction bases with no gene match: 5. The CDR3 sequence is CASSRRDRMNTEAFF. CDR3 bases: TGTGCCAGCAGCCGACGGGACAGGATGAACACTGAAGCTTTCTTT.

This clonotype was observed a handful of times. This CDR3 is CASRATLANYGYTF. CDR3 nucleotides: TGTGCCAGCAGAGCGACGTTAGCTAACTATGGCTACACCTTC. The genes are TRBV6-4 and TRBJ1-2; D is ambiguous. V was shortened by 6 bases and J by 0 bases, with 11 bases between the two germline ends. This CDR3 spans 14 amino acids. The germline gives CDR1 MRHNA, CDR2 SNTAGT.

The chain is built from TRBV6-5 and TRBJ1-4; weak D call: TRBD1 (5 bases). The V gene's germline CDR1 is MNHEY and CDR2 SVGAGI. Trimming left V 8 bases short and J 8 bases short, with 12 bases between. This CDR3 has 12 amino acids. CDR3 residues: CASPQGEEKLFF. CDR3 DNA: TGTGCCAGCCCCCAGGGAGAGGAAAAACTGTTTTTT.

This chain connects TRBV6-5 to TRBJ2-6; 7 nucleotides agree with TRBD1. V lost 2 bases to trimming and J lost 0 bases; unmatched junction nucleotides: 4. Per germline, CDR1 MNHEY and CDR2 SVGAGI. The CDR3 totals 17 residues. In DNA form, the CDR3 reads TGTGCCAGCAGTTACAAGGGACAGTTCTCTGGGGCCAACGTCCTGACTTTC. It yields the protein CASSYKGQFSGANVLTF.

Ten or more counts support this clonotype. In DNA form, the CDR3 reads TGTGCCAGCAGTTACACCGCGGGGGCCACCCCGTCTGATGAGCAGTTCTTC. Encoded protein: CASSYTAGATPSDEQFF. This rearrangement joins TRBV6-6 to TRBJ2-1; tentative D call: TRBD2 (7 bases). V gave up 2 bases and J gave up 8 bases, with 22 bases separating them. The CDR3 spans 17 residues. Per the germline V gene, CDR1 is MNHNY and CDR2 is SVGAGI (reference sequence).

This clonotype was seen ten or more times. This chain joins TRBV20-1 and TRBJ2-7; TRBD2 agrees at 7 bases. The junction had 11 bases not matched to a gene; V was cut back by 6 bases and J by 0 bases. Per the germline V gene, CDR1 is DFQATT and CDR2 is SNEGSKA (reference sequence). This CDR3 has 15 residues. CDR3 protein: CSARDPGGISYEQYF. In DNA, the CDR3 is TGCAGTGCCCGAGACCCGGGGGGAATCTCCTACGAGCAGTACTTC.